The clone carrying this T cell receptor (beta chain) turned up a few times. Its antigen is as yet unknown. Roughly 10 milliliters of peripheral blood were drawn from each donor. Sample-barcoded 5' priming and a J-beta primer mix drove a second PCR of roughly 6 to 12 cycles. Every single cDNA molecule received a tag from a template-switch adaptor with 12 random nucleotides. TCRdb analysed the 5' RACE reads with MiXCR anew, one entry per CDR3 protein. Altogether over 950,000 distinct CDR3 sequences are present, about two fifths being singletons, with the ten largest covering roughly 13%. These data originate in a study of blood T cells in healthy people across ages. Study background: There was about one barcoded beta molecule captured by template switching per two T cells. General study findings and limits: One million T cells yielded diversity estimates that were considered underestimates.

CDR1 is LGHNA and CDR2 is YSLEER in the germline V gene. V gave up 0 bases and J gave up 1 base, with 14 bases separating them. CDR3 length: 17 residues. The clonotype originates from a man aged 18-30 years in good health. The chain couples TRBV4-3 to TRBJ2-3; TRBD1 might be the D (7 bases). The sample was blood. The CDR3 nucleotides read TGCGCCAGCAGCCAAGAACTGGCAGGGGGGCGCACAGATACGCAGTATTTT. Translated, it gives CASSQELAGGRTDTQYF.